This TCR beta chain was sequenced during a study of CD8 T cells in ankylosing spondylitis. It was by quantitative 5'-RACE with molecular barcodes that TCR beta libraries were made. A single record per CDR3 protein comes from TCRdb applying MiXCR to the 5' RACE reads. The sample has some 42,000 distinct CDR3 sequences; 2.7% are singletons. Findings and caveats of the study: According to the report, clones linked to the disease were significantly enriched in matched synovial fluid samples taken from ankylosing spondylitis patients. A motif of fewer than ten highly homologous TCR beta variants was seen as apparently characteristic of ankylosing spondylitis blood. Both synovial fluid and blood in reactive arthritis had previously been reported to carry some motif variants.

This clonotype was found many times. Its antigen remains unknown. This receptor was taken from a male donor with ankylosing spondylitis or in good health (not recorded which). Sequencing used blood, either unsorted or a sorted T cell fraction (not recorded which).

CDR3 in amino acids: CASSLGQGGGANVLTF. CDR3 sequence (DNA): TGTGCCAGCAGCCTGGGACAGGGGGGAGGGGCCAACGTCCTGACTTTC. V gene TRBV9 combines with J gene TRBJ2-6; TRBD1 aligns across 11 bases. The V and J ends lost 4 bases and 4 bases, in that order; junction bases with no gene match: 4. The CDR3 loop spans 16 amino acids. Per the germline V gene, CDR1 is SGDLS and CDR2 is YYNGEE.